Listed here are 11 T cell receptor beta chains from one sample, sequenced in a study of blood T cell repertoires in COVID-19. The table came from immunoSEQ multiplex PCR; TCRdb's copy has only in-frame clones and leaves some out. The sample lists a few hundred thousand clones; roughly 86% were seen once. Sequencing was performed on peripheral blood. The origin of the receptors is a woman in her fifties or sixties with acute or convalescent COVID-19.

V and J are TRBV6-1 and TRBJ1-1, with a weak D call TRBD1 (6 bases). Trimming shortened V by 3 bases and J by 6 bases, and 11 bases separated the two germline ends. From germline, CDR1 is MNHNS and CDR2 SASEGT. The CDR3 has 13 amino acids. The CDR3 loop reads CASSDRGIAEAFF. The CDR3 nucleotides read TGTGCCAGCAGTGACAGGGGAATAGCTGAAGCTTTCTTT.

CDR3 in amino acids: CASSLRDRGREQYF. CDR3 nucleotides: TGTGCCAGCAGCCTCCGGGACAGGGGTCGTGAGCAGTACTTC. The chain carries TRBV14 and TRBJ2-7; 10 nucleotides align to TRBD1. This CDR3 has 14 amino acids. With 4 bases clipped from V and 7 bases from J, the junction kept 7 bases outside the gene matches. CDR1 and CDR2 from the germline V gene are SGHDN and FVKESK.

This rearrangement joins TRBV7-8 to TRBJ2-7; D unclear. The CDR3 is made up of 13 amino acids. V lost 2 bases and J lost 4, with 9 bases in between. Germline V gives CDR1 SGHVS, CDR2 FQNEAQ. CDR3 DNA: TGTGCCAGCAGCTTAAGACGGGTTTACGAGCAGTACTTC. Translation: CASSLRRVYEQYF. Variable domain in full (rest from reference TRBV7-8 and TRBJ2-7): GAGVSQSPRYKVAKRGQDVALRCDPISGHVSLFWYQQALGQGPEFLTYFQNEAQLDKSGLPSDRFFAERPEGSVSTLKIQRTQQEDSAVYLCASSLRRVYEQYFGPGTRLTVT.

The rearrangement links TRBV4-2 to TRBJ2-5; 10 nucleotides align to TRBD2. J gave up 3 bases and V 0 bases, and 7 bases lay outside the gene matches. The germline gives CDR1 LGHNA, CDR2 YNFKEQ. This CDR3 comprises 17 residues. DNA of the CDR3: TGTGCCAGCAGCCAAGATGCGATCCTAGCGGGAGAAGAGACCCAGTACTTC. Translated, it gives CASSQDAILAGEETQYF.

The chain combines TRBV4-2 with TRBJ2-5; TRBD2 aligns across 10 bases. This CDR3 spans 16 amino acids. CDR1 and CDR2 from the germline V gene are LGHNA and YNFKEQ. Trimming removed 0 bases from V and 0 bases from J; junction bases left unmatched: 1. The CDR3 region is CASSQDSGGYQETQYF. The DNA of the CDR3 is TGTGCCAGCAGCCAAGATAGCGGGGGGTACCAAGAGACCCAGTACTTC.

This chain joins TRBV7-9 and TRBJ1-2; a possible D gene is TRBD1 (5 bases). The CDR3 consists of 14 residues. Germline V gene sequence: CDR1 SEHNR, CDR2 FQNEAQ (reference sequence). Trimming removed 3 bases at V and 8 bases at J, with 16 bases between. The CDR3 protein is CASSFGQGWGGYTF. In DNA form, the CDR3 reads TGTGCCAGCAGCTTCGGGCAGGGTTGGGGAGGCTACACCTTC. Based on the CDR3 plus reference TRBV7-9 and TRBJ1-2, the full variable domain is DTGVSQNPRHKITKRGQNVTFRCDPISEHNRLYWYRQTLGQGPEFLTYFQNEAQLEKSRLLSDRFSAERPKGSFSTLEIQRTEQGDSAMYLCASSFGQGWGGYTFGSGTRLTVV.

V usage is TRBV4-3 and J usage is TRBJ1-2, with 7 bases lining up with TRBD1. V dropped 1 base and J dropped 5; count of bases not matched to a gene: 7. The CDR3 runs 15 residues. The germline CDR1 and CDR2 sequences are LGHNA and YSLEER. CDR3 nucleotides: TGCGCCAGCAGCCAAGGGACAGGCCGAACTTATGGCTACACCTTC. Its translation: CASSQGTGRTYGYTF.

The rearrangement joins TRBV28 to TRBJ1-6; D might be TRBD1 (6 bases). With 5 bases removed from V and 0 bases from J, the gap between germline ends came to 17 bases. Germline V lookup: CDR1 MDHEN, CDR2 SYDVKM. The CDR3 consists of 18 residues. As DNA, the CDR3 is TGTGCCAGCAGTGTCTCCACAGGGATTATCTCCTATAATTCACCCCTCCACTTT. Protein product: CASSVSTGIISYNSPLHF.

This clone appeared once. This chain joins TRBV28 and TRBJ2-7, with D unclear. Germline lookup yields CDR1 MDHEN and CDR2 SYDVKM. This CDR3 has 12 residues. Trimming took off 4 bases at V and 4 bases at J, with 8 bases between the two ends. The CDR3 region is CASSSDFYEQYF. DNA for the CDR3: TGTGCCAGCAGTTCCGACTTTTACGAGCAGTACTTC.

The J gene is TRBJ2-2, the V gene TRBV29-1; D unresolved. The V and J ends lost 6 bases and 0 bases respectively, with 5 bases between them. The CDR3 is made up of 12 amino acids. The germline CDR1 and CDR2 sequences are SQVTM and ANQGSEA. CDR3 loop: CSVAPNTGELFF. The CDR3 nucleotides read TGCAGCGTGGCCCCGAACACCGGGGAGCTGTTTTTT.

This rearrangement joins TRBV5-5 to TRBJ1-1; 10 nucleotides match TRBD1. CDR1 and CDR2 (germline): SGHKS, YYEKEE (reference sequence). The CDR3 consists of 16 residues. Trimming cost V 5 bases and J 3 bases; bases outside gene matches: 10. The CDR3 nucleotides read TGTGCCAGCAGTCACCGGGACAGGGGTTTGGACACTGAAGCTTTCTTT. Its protein is CASSHRDRGLDTEAFF.